One sample yielded the 31 T cell receptor beta chains listed below, sequenced in a study of blood T cell repertoires in COVID-19. Repertoires were generated with immunoSEQ multiplex PCR, while TCRdb's copy carries only in-frame clones and drops some. The sample carries about 180,000 clones, around 77% recorded once. The sample was peripheral blood. These receptors all come from an older man with active or convalescent COVID-19.

The chain has TRBV5-5 and TRBJ2-7, with D possibly TRBD1 on 6 matching bases. Germline lookup yields CDR1 SGHKS and CDR2 YYEKEE (reference sequence). The CDR3 is 14 residues long. Trimming cost V 4 bases and J 4 bases, with 15 bases left between them. Here the CDR3 reads CASSTGQLGYEQYF. The CDR3 DNA reads as TGTGCCAGCAGCACCGGACAGCTTGGGTACGAGCAGTACTTC.

The chain has TRBV14 and TRBJ1-1; D remains ambiguous. The CDR3 is 11 amino acids. V was clipped by 1 base and J by 12 bases, with 9 bases between them. In germline, CDR1 is SGHDN, CDR2 FVKESK. CDR3 bases: TGTGCCAGCAGCCAAGGCCCCGGGACTTTCTTT. It specifies CASSQGPGTFF.

In this sample, this clone turned up once. The rearrangement links TRBV28 to TRBJ1-2, with unresolved D. CDR1 MDHEN and CDR2 SYDVKM come from the germline V gene. V lost 6 bases and J lost 3, with 11 bases in between. The CDR3 loop spans 13 amino acids. CDR3 protein: CASSLPTDYGYTF. As DNA, the CDR3 is TGTGCCAGCAGCCTACCGACTGACTATGGCTACACCTTC.

The chain combines TRBV28 with TRBJ1-5; the match to TRBD1 covers 8 bases. The CDR3 sequence is 14 residues long. J gave up 7 bases and V 4 bases, and 6 bases lay outside the gene matches. Germline V gene sequence: CDR1 MDHEN, CDR2 SYDVKM. CDR3 protein: CASSSGGLWQPQHF. CDR3 nucleotide sequence: TGTGCCAGCAGTTCAGGGGGCCTTTGGCAGCCCCAGCATTTT. Full variable domain (rest looked up from reference TRBV28 and TRBJ1-5): DVKVTQSSRYLVKRTGEKVFLECVQDMDHENMFWYRQDPGLGLRLIYFSYDVKMKEKGDIPEGYSVSREKKERFSLILESASTNQTSMYLCASSSGGLWQPQHFGDGTRLSIL.

V and J are TRBV4-2 and TRBJ1-4; possible D gene TRBD1, 5 bases. The CDR3 sequence is 15 residues long. The V and J ends lost 1 base and 0 bases respectively, with 6 bases between them. In germline, CDR1 is LGHNA, CDR2 YNFKEQ. CDR3 amino acids: CASSQVTATNEKLFF. In nucleotides, the CDR3 is TGTGCCAGCAGCCAAGTGACAGCAACTAATGAAAAACTGTTTTTT.

The gene calls are TRBV9 and TRBJ2-3; the match to TRBD1 covers 10 bases. Germline values: CDR1 SGDLS, CDR2 YYNGEE. The V and J ends lost 4 bases and 2 bases, in that order; junction bases with no gene match: 7. The CDR3 has 16 residues. The DNA for the CDR3 is TGTGCCAGCAGCTTACGGACAGGGGGGAACACAGATACGCAGTATTTT. Translation: CASSLRTGGNTDTQYF.

The chain employs TRBV30 and TRBJ1-3; D possibly corresponds to TRBD1 (6 bases). V dropped 7 bases and J dropped 4 bases, with 11 bases sitting between them. Germline CDR1 and CDR2: GTSNPN and SVGIG (reference sequence). There are 12 residues in the CDR3. The CDR3: CASGVAGNTIYF. The CDR3 nucleotides are TGTGCCTCAGGGGTAGCGGGAAACACCATATATTTT.

The CDR3 loop is CATGLLGTSGLTDTQYF. The CDR3 DNA is TGTGCCACCGGGCTCCTCGGGACTAGCGGGCTCACAGATACGCAGTATTTT. This rearrangement joins TRBV25-1 to TRBJ2-3, with TRBD2 matching over 12 bases. Losses at the gene ends were 10 bases for V and 2 bases for J; bases not matched to a gene: 13. The germline CDR1 and CDR2 sequences are MGHDK and SYGVNS. This CDR3 is built from 17 residues.

This chain links TRBV7-9 with TRBJ1-1; 7 nucleotides align to TRBD1. Unmatched junction bases numbered 10, after V lost 4 bases and J lost 5 bases. The CDR3 runs to 15 residues. Germline values: CDR1 SEHNR, CDR2 FQNEAQ (reference sequence). This CDR3 reads CASSSYRGMRTEAFF. In DNA, the CDR3 is TGTGCCAGCAGCTCCTACAGGGGTATGCGGACTGAAGCTTTCTTT.

This rearrangement joins TRBV5-4 to TRBJ1-1; D is ambiguous. The CDR3 is 12 amino acids. Between the trimmed V and J ends, which lost 0 bases and 7 bases, there was a span of 7 bases. Germline V gene data show CDR1 as SGHNT and CDR2 as YYREEE (reference sequence). The chain's CDR3 is CASSLAEGEAFF. The CDR3 nucleotides are TGTGCCAGCAGCTTGGCGGAGGGTGAAGCTTTCTTT.

The chain is built from TRBV5-4 and TRBJ1-2; 11 positions match TRBD1. V shed 4 bases, J shed 7 bases, and the junction held 6 bases outside the gene matches. This CDR3 has 14 residues. Germline values: CDR1 SGHNT, CDR2 YYREEE (reference sequence). CDR3 nucleotide sequence: TGTGCCAGCAGCCGGGACAGGGGGAATCTTGGCTACACCTTC. This gives the protein CASSRDRGNLGYTF.

This sequence joins TRBV11-2 and TRBJ1-2; D perhaps matches TRBD1 (6 bases). This CDR3 has 14 residues. V was pared by 5 bases and J by 2 bases, with 12 bases between. CDR1 is SGHAT, CDR2 FQNNGV, per germline. The CDR3 coding sequence is TGTGCCAGCAGCCCAGGGCAGGGGAACTATGGCTACACCTTC. Protein: CASSPGQGNYGYTF. The full variable domain, its missing parts supplied by reference TRBV11-2 and TRBJ1-2, is EAGVAQSPRYKIIEKRQSVAFWCNPISGHATLYWYQQILGQGPKLLIQFQNNGVVDDSQLPKDRFSAERLKGVDSTLKIQPAKLEDSAVYLCASSPGQGNYGYTFGSGTRLTVV.

J is TRBJ1-1 and V is TRBV7-6; a possible D gene is TRBD1 (6 bases). The CDR3 is made up of 15 amino acids. Germline CDR1 SGHVS, CDR2 FNYEAQ. Trimming pared 9 bases from V and 7 bases from J, leaving 24 bases between. The CDR3 DNA sequence: TGTGCCAGTTTACGTGGACAGTCCTCGTTAAGTGAAGCTTTCTTT. Encoded protein: CASLRGQSSLSEAFF.

J is TRBJ1-2 and V is TRBV5-1; D may be TRBD1 (5 bases). The CDR3 runs to 15 residues. V was trimmed by 0 bases and J by 4 bases, leaving 13 bases between them. Germline V gene sequence: CDR1 SGHRS, CDR2 YFSETQ. CDR3 nucleotides: TGCGCCAGCAGCTTGGTCGGGGGAGGATTCTATGGCTACACCTTC. It specifies CASSLVGGGFYGYTF. Filled out from reference TRBV5-1 and TRBJ1-2, the complete variable domain reads KAGVTQTPRYLIKTRGQQVTLSCSPISGHRSVSWYQQTPGQGLQFLFEYFSETQRNKGNFPGRFSGRQFSNSRSEMNVSTLELGDSALYLCASSLVGGGFYGYTFGSGTRLTVV.

This clone was seen a single time. The chain combines TRBV6-2 or TRBV6-3 with TRBJ2-5; 7 bases are shared with TRBD1. This CDR3 has 16 amino acids. The ends lost 2 bases at V and 4 bases at J; junction bases unmatched: 10. The germline V gene encodes CDR1 MNHEY and CDR2 SVGEGT. This chain's CDR3 is CASSYLTGRSGETQYF. CDR3 DNA sequence: TGTGCCAGCAGTTACCTGACAGGGCGTAGTGGAGAGACCCAGTACTTC.

Turning to this clone: Other nucleotide sequences from this sample produce the same CDR3. The chain has TRBV19 and TRBJ1-1; no clear D. Trimming took 1 base from V and 5 from J, leaving 11 bases between them. The CDR3 covers 14 residues. Germline V gives CDR1 LNHDA, CDR2 SQIVND (reference sequence). CDR3 DNA: TGTGCCAGTAGTATAGGGCTGGGCTCGACTGAAGCTTTCTTT. It codes for CASSIGLGSTEAFF.

The chain is built from TRBV3-1 (or the pseudogene TRBV3-2) and TRBJ1-2, with 11 bases identical to TRBD1. CDR1 is LGHDT and CDR2 is YNNKEL in the germline V gene (reference sequence). V lost 2 bases, J lost 6 bases, and 8 bases stayed unmatched. This CDR3 is 16 amino acids long. CDR3 protein: CASSQMGGQGVHGYTF. The CDR3 DNA is TGTGCCAGCAGCCAAATGGGGGGACAGGGGGTACATGGCTACACCTTC.

This clone was picked up a small number of times. This chain connects TRBV3-1 (or the pseudogene TRBV3-2) to TRBJ1-5; no definite D call. The V gene lost 1 base and the J gene lost 6 bases, with 7 bases spanning the gap. The CDR3 totals 13 residues. Germline V CDR1 and CDR2: LGHDT, YNNKEL (reference sequence). The CDR3 nucleotides read TGTGCCAGCAGCCAAGTTCACGGTCAGCCCCAGCATTTT. It encodes CASSQVHGQPQHF.

The sample holds a few counts of this clone. This sequence joins TRBV6-1 and TRBJ2-5; D gene unclear. There are 16 residues in the CDR3. V lost 1 base to trimming and J lost 1 base, with 13 bases between them. CDR1 and CDR2 (germline): MNHNS, SASEGT. In DNA, the CDR3 is TGTGCCAGCAGTGAAGAGGAGCCGGCTCCCCAAGAGACCCAGTACTTC. It codes for CASSEEEPAPQETQYF.

This chain joins TRBV20-1 and TRBJ2-3; possible D gene TRBD1, 7 bases. The germline CDR1 and CDR2 sequences are DFQATT and SNEGSKA (reference sequence). The CDR3 extends over 17 amino acids. V was clipped by 3 bases and J by 1 base, with 20 bases between them. The CDR3 loop reads CSASRSQGGAGTDTQYF. CDR3 in DNA: TGCAGTGCTAGTAGGTCCCAGGGGGGAGCCGGCACAGATACGCAGTATTTT.

The chain links TRBV6-5 to TRBJ2-7, with 8 nucleotides matching TRBD2. The CDR3 is made up of 14 amino acids. Trimming removed 6 bases from V and 3 bases from J; junction bases left unmatched: 7. Looked up from germline, CDR1 is MNHEY and CDR2 is SVGAGI. The CDR3 bases are TGTGCCAGCAGCTCAACCGGGACTAGCTACGAGCAGTACTTC. Translated, it gives CASSSTGTSYEQYF.

This chain uses TRBV10-3 with TRBJ1-1; TRBD1 aligns across 9 bases. V was pared by 6 bases and J by 4 bases, with 9 bases of the junction left unmatched. The CDR3 is made up of 15 amino acids. CDR1 is ENHRY and CDR2 is SYGVKD in the germline V gene. In nucleotides, the CDR3 is TGTGCCATCAGCGACCGGGACAGGGTCAGCACTGAAGCTTTCTTT. It codes for CAISDRDRVSTEAFF.

V is TRBV18 and J is TRBJ2-5; 7 bases fit TRBD2. CDR1 is KGHSH, CDR2 LQKENI, per germline. The ends lost 2 bases at V and 4 bases at J; junction bases unmatched: 4. The CDR3 is 14 residues long. In nucleotides, the CDR3 is TGTGCCAGCTCACCATGGGGGAGGGCAGAGACCCAGTACTTC. It codes for CASSPWGRAETQYF.

The gene calls are TRBV7-2 and TRBJ2-1, with 8 bases aligning to TRBD2. CDR1 is SGHTA and CDR2 is FQGNSA in the germline V gene. The CDR3 runs to 17 residues. The junction had 12 bases not matched to a gene; V was cut back by 5 bases and J by 3 bases. CDR3 loop: CASSARAGALNYNEQFF. DNA of the CDR3: TGTGCCAGCAGCGCTAGAGCGGGGGCCCTGAACTACAATGAGCAGTTCTTC.

The chain uses TRBV7-2 and TRBJ2-5; the D gene is possibly TRBD1 (5 bases). Germline assignment: CDR1 SGHTA and CDR2 FQGNSA. The CDR3 has 13 amino acids. V shed 3 bases and J shed 10 bases, with 15 bases lying between them. CDR3 sequence (DNA): TGTGCCAGCAGCTTCCGCGACAGACCTCTCCAGTACTTC. This encodes CASSFRDRPLQYF.

The chain couples TRBV7-9 to TRBJ1-4; D is unresolved. This CDR3 has 13 amino acids. Germline values: CDR1 SEHNR, CDR2 FQNEAQ (reference sequence). V gave up 11 bases and J gave up 0 bases, with 10 bases separating them. The CDR3 here is CACDTATNEKLFF. The CDR3 DNA follows: TGTGCCTGCGACACGGCAACTAATGAAAAACTGTTTTTT.

The CDR3 is CATSRSQGGNYGYTF. Here the CDR3 DNA reads TGTGCCACCAGCCGTTCTCAGGGGGGTAACTATGGCTACACCTTC. The V call is TRBV15, the J call TRBJ1-2; 7 positions match TRBD1. Germline V CDR1 and CDR2: LNHNV, YYDKDF (reference sequence). This CDR3 comprises 15 residues. V lost 5 bases and J lost 1; bases outside the gene matches: 7.

The rearrangement links TRBV10-2 to TRBJ2-1, with 14 nucleotides matching TRBD2. The CDR3 contains 23 residues. Germline loops: CDR1 WSHSY, CDR2 SAAADI. V gave up 2 bases and J gave up 1 base; unmatched junction bases: 19. DNA for the CDR3: TGCGCCAGCAGTGAGATCCAGGTCCATCGGGGACTAGCGGGGGACCTGTCCTACAATGAGCAGTTCTTC. Translated, it gives CASSEIQVHRGLAGDLSYNEQFF.

This chain uses TRBV18 with TRBJ1-1, with a possible D match to TRBD1 (6 bases). The V end lost 3 bases, the J end lost 0 bases, and 8 bases lay between the germline ends. This CDR3 is built from 14 residues. CDR1 and CDR2 (germline): KGHSH, LQKENI. The CDR3 here is CASSPQGMNTEAFF. The DNA for the CDR3 is TGTGCCAGCTCACCGCAGGGGATGAACACTGAAGCTTTCTTT.

The chain is built from TRBV6-2 or TRBV6-3 and TRBJ2-1, with D possibly TRBD2 on 5 matching bases. The CDR3 extends over 19 amino acids. The ends were cut back, 2 bases at V and 0 bases at J, with 20 bases in the middle. The germline V gene has CDR1 MNHEY and CDR2 SVGEGT. This chain's CDR3 is CASSYPSLPGRGSYNEQFF. Written as DNA, the CDR3 is TGTGCCAGCAGTTACCCAAGCTTGCCGGGGAGAGGCTCCTACAATGAGCAGTTCTTC.

The CDR3 loop is CASSSRQHANTGELFF. The CDR3 DNA reads as TGTGCCAGCAGCTCTCGACAGCATGCGAACACCGGGGAGCTGTTTTTT. The chain has TRBV9 and TRBJ2-2, with D perhaps TRBD1 (5 bases). The CDR3 is 16 residues long. Looked up from germline, CDR1 is SGDLS and CDR2 is YYNGEE. V lost 4 bases and J 0 bases, leaving 13 bases between the germline ends.